One T cell receptor (beta chain) is described in this entry. As yet, its antigen is unknown. These data are taken from a study of cytomegalovirus exposure and HLA in healthy donors. The study, taken as a whole, reports: In a later analysis, TCR association rates varied by HLA locus: DRB1 most, HLA-C fewest. Another analysis was done later, and it associated 16,951 TCR beta sequences with HLA alleles at 0.05 false discovery rate.

The V and J ends lost 6 bases and 6 bases respectively, with 9 bases between them. The CDR3 sequence is 11 residues long. CDR1 is SQVTM and CDR2 is ANQGSEA in the germline V gene. The PCR contained 60 Vbeta and 13 Jbeta primers. Measured with immunoSEQ multiplex PCR; TCRdb has only the in-frame clones, and not every one. The sample includes approximately 79,000 clones. V gene TRBV29-1 combines with J gene TRBJ2-1; TRBD2 might be the D (6 bases). Sample: PBMCs. This TCR was sampled from a man aged 40-49 years in good health and CMV-seronegative. The CDR3 nucleotides are TGCAGCGTGTCACTAGCCAATGAGCAGTTCTTC. This translates into CSVSLANEQFF.